The rows below give T cell receptor beta chains drawn from one sample of a study of T cell changes during pregnancy in multiple sclerosis. Repertoires were generated with immunoSEQ multiplex PCR, while TCRdb's copy carries only in-frame clones and drops some. This repertoire shows fewer than 45,000 clones, about 92% found once; its top ten account for 5% to 5.5%. Sequences were derived from peripheral blood, sampled in the third trimester of pregnancy. All receptors come from a female donor in good health, enrolled as a control in a pregnancy study. CDR3s include the opening cysteine and the closing phenylalanine or tryptophan. D genes are given only for firm matches. A row's size may be missing; if present it is once, few, many or a size class.

clone_size	j_call	v_call	d_call	cdr3_nt	cdr3_aa
once	TRBJ2-1	TRBV25-1	-	TGTGCCAGCAGTCGTTGGACAAGTTACAATGAGCAGTTCTTC	CASSRWTSYNEQFF
-	TRBJ1-1	TRBV4-3	-	TGCGCCAGCAGCCAAGAGGCGGTTGGGGGGATAACTGAAGCTTTCTTT	CASSQEAVGGITEAFF
-	TRBJ2-3	TRBV13	TRBD2	TGTGCCAGCAGCTTACGCGGGGGGGCGGGAGATACGCAGTATTTT	CASSLRGGAGDTQYF
-	TRBJ2-7	TRBV5-4	TRBD1	TGTGCCAGCAGCTTGGGGACAGGACCCTACGAGCAGTACTTC	CASSLGTGPYEQYF
once	TRBJ2-7	TRBV6-6	TRBD1	TGTGCCAGCAGCCCGGACAGGGACGAGCAGTACTTC	CASSPDRDEQYF
-	TRBJ2-7	TRBV27	-	TGTGCCAGCAGTTTATTCGCGGGGAGCTCCTACGAGCAGTACTTC	CASSLFAGSSYEQYF
few	TRBJ1-1	TRBV4-3	-	TGCGCCAGCAGCCAAGGTCAGGATGGGCCGAACACTGAAGCTTTCTTT	CASSQGQDGPNTEAFF
-	TRBJ2-4	TRBV9	-	TGTGCCAGCAGTCCTACCAGAGATTGGGCAGGCATTCAGTACTTC	CASSPTRDWAGIQYF
-	TRBJ2-7	TRBV9	-	TGTGCCAGCAGCGTAGAGGGAGGGGGGGATCCCCTGGTCTACGAGCAGTACTTC	CASSVEGGGDPLVYEQYF
-	TRBJ2-3	TRBV19	TRBD1	TGTGCCAGTAGTACCGAGACAGGGACAGATACGCAGTATTTT	CASSTETGTDTQYF
medium-sized	TRBJ2-5	TRBV6-6	-	TGTGCCAGCAGGGTAGGGGGTGAGACCCAGTACTTC	CASRVGGETQYF
once	TRBJ2-7	TRBV10-3	TRBD2	TGTGCCATCAGCGGGACTAGTCTATCATACGAGCAGTACTTC	CAISGTSLSYEQYF
-	TRBJ1-5	TRBV27	TRBD1	TGTGCCAGCAGTTCTGGGACAGCTTATAGCAATCAGCCCCAGCATTTT	CASSSGTAYSNQPQHF
-	TRBJ2-1	TRBV19	TRBD2	TGTGCCATAGGCCGGGGGGAGGGTTACAATGAGCAGTTCTTC	CAIGRGEGYNEQFF
-	TRBJ2-2	TRBV6-4	-	TGTGCCAGCAGTGGGGGACTGAACACCGGGGAGCTGTTTTTT	CASSGGLNTGELFF
-	TRBJ2-5	TRBV14	TRBD1	TGTGCCAGCAGCCAAGATCCGAATCAACAGGGGGCGAGGGGCCCTTTTCAAGAGACCCAGTACTTC	CASSQDPNQQGARGPFQETQYF
-	TRBJ2-7	TRBV11-2	-	TGTGCCAGCAGCCCATCCGGGACAGAGCAGTACTTC	CASSPSGTEQYF
-	TRBJ2-7	TRBV7-8	TRBD2	TGTGCCAGCAGCCCCCTTGGCGGGAGGGCCTACGAGCAGTACTTC	CASSPLGGRAYEQYF
-	TRBJ2-1	TRBV6-1	TRBD2	TGTGCCAGCAGGAGGGAGGGAAACAATGAGCAGTTCTTC	CASRREGNNEQFF
few	TRBJ2-3	TRBV4-1	TRBD2	TGCGCCAGCAGCCAGACCCGGGCCGGGGGGTGGACAGATACGCAGTATTTT	CASSQTRAGGWTDTQYF
-	TRBJ1-2	TRBV28	TRBD1	TGTGCCAGTATAAAACAGGGGTTTAACTATGGCTACACCTTC	CASIKQGFNYGYTF
-	TRBJ2-7	TRBV4-1	-	TGCGCCAGCAGCCAAGGCGGTTTGACCCCTTCCTACGAGCAGTACTTC	CASSQGGLTPSYEQYF
-	TRBJ2-5	TRBV21-1	-	TGTGCCAGCAGCCGATGGACAGACCCCCAAGAGACCCAGTACTTC	CASSRWTDPQETQYF
-	TRBJ1-2	TRBV11-2	TRBD1	TGTGCCAGCAGCTCTCTGGCCGGGACAGGGTTACGCGGCTACACCTTC	CASSSLAGTGLRGYTF
-	TRBJ2-2	TRBV6-4	TRBD2	TGTGCCAGCAGTGACTCGTTTAGCGGGAGGGGTAACACCGGGGAGCTGTTTTTT	CASSDSFSGRGNTGELFF
-	TRBJ1-1	TRBV6-1	TRBD1	TGTGCCAGCAGTGAAGGATTGGGACAGGCGAGCACTGAAGCTTTCTTT	CASSEGLGQASTEAFF
-	TRBJ2-7	TRBV7-2	TRBD2	TGTGCCAGCAGCCAACCCAGGCAACTAGCGGGAGGGCCTGAGCAGTACTTC	CASSQPRQLAGGPEQYF
-	TRBJ1-2	TRBV20-1	-	TGCAGTGCTACTCCACGGTATGGCTACACCTTC	CSATPRYGYTF
-	TRBJ2-3	TRBV5-1	TRBD1	TGCGCCAGCAGCCGTGGACAGGGGGGCAGTACTTCCACAGATACGCAGTATTTT	CASSRGQGGSTSTDTQYF
few	TRBJ1-4	TRBV4-2	TRBD1	TGTGCCAGTACAGGGGCCCAGGAAAAACTGTTTTTT	CASTGAQEKLFF
once	TRBJ2-2	TRBV9	TRBD1	TGTGCCAGCAACAAGGCCGGGACAGGAGCCCCCGGGGAGCTGTTTTTT	CASNKAGTGAPGELFF
-	TRBJ1-2	TRBV5-6	-	TGTGCCAGCAGCTTGGCCGACTATGGCTACACCTTC	CASSLADYGYTF
-	TRBJ2-1	TRBV7-3	TRBD2	TGTGCCAGCAGCCTTAGCGGGAGGGCGGACAATGAGCAGTTCTTC	CASSLSGRADNEQFF
-	TRBJ2-7	TRBV27	-	TGTGCCAGCAGTTTTAGGGACTTGCGCTCCGAGCAGTACTTC	CASSFRDLRSEQYF
-	TRBJ2-7	TRBV4-1	-	TGCGCCAGCAGCCAAGAACGGCGGAACTCCTACGAGCAGTACTTC	CASSQERRNSYEQYF
-	TRBJ2-3	TRBV28	-	TGTGCCAGCAGTTTTGGTCCTGGGCCAGGTCAAGATACGCAGTATTTT	CASSFGPGPGQDTQYF
-	TRBJ2-5	TRBV18	TRBD2	TGTGCCAGCTCAGAGGGACTAGCGGGGGGCCTCCTCCAAGAGACCCAGTACTTC	CASSEGLAGGLLQETQYF
few	TRBJ1-6	TRBV29-1	TRBD1	TGCAGCGTACGGACAGGGGAAGGTTCACCCCTCCACTTT	CSVRTGEGSPLHF
-	TRBJ1-5	TRBV6-1	TRBD1	TGTGCCAGCAGTGATCATGGGACAGGGAATCAGCCCCAGCATTTT	CASSDHGTGNQPQHF
-	TRBJ2-5	TRBV9	TRBD2	TGTGCCAGCAGCGACCCGGGACTAGCCCGAGAGACCCAGTACTTC	CASSDPGLARETQYF
-	TRBJ2-7	TRBV28	-	TGTGCCAGCAGTTTATCCCCCGCGTACGAGCAGTACTTC	CASSLSPAYEQYF
-	TRBJ2-3	TRBV5-1	TRBD1	TGCGCCAGCAGGTGGACAGGGACAACAGATACGCAGTATTTT	CASRWTGTTDTQYF
-	TRBJ2-7	TRBV5-6	-	TGTGCCAGCAGCTCTGGCGGCTCCTACGAGCAGTACTTC	CASSSGGSYEQYF
once	TRBJ2-7	TRBV10-3	-	TGTGCCATCAGTGAACCGACAGGCCTATCGCCCTACGAGCAGTACTTC	CAISEPTGLSPYEQYF
-	TRBJ1-3	TRBV9	-	TGTGCCAGCAGCGGGGCTCCCTCTGGAAACACCATATATTTT	CASSGAPSGNTIYF
-	TRBJ2-5	TRBV20-1	TRBD1	TGCAGTGCGGGACAGGAAGAGACCCAGTACTTC	CSAGQEETQYF
-	TRBJ2-3	TRBV28	TRBD2	TGTGCCAGCAGCCGTAGACTCCGCGGGAGGGCAGATACGCAGTATTTT	CASSRRLRGRADTQYF
-	TRBJ2-1	TRBV7-2	-	TGTGCCAGCAGCCTACTCGGGGACACCCGCCGCAATGAGCAGTTCTTC	CASSLLGDTRRNEQFF
-	TRBJ2-7	TRBV10-3	-	TGTGCCATCAGTGAGGGGACTTTATACGAGCAGTACTTC	CAISEGTLYEQYF
-	TRBJ1-1	TRBV6-6	TRBD1	TGTGCCAGCAGTTACCCCCCCGCAGGGGGCAACACTGAAGCTTTCTTT	CASSYPPAGGNTEAFF
-	TRBJ2-7	TRBV7-6	-	TGTGCCAGCAGCTTAAGAGGGGGCGAGCAGTACTTC	CASSLRGGEQYF
-	TRBJ2-7	TRBV9	TRBD2	TGTGCCAGCAGCCCTGGCCGGGATAGCGGGGACTTATACCCCTCCTACGAGCAGTACTTC	CASSPGRDSGDLYPSYEQYF
-	TRBJ1-1	TRBV4-1	-	TGCGCCAGCAGCCAAGATAGACGGGGCACTGAAGCTTTCTTT	CASSQDRRGTEAFF
-	TRBJ1-2	TRBV20-1	-	TGCAGTGCTAGGACAGATGATGGCTACACCTTC	CSARTDDGYTF
-	TRBJ2-5	TRBV27	TRBD1	TGTGCCAGCAGTTTGGGAAAGACAGGGGGCCTCCAAGAGACCCAGTACTTC	CASSLGKTGGLQETQYF
-	TRBJ1-2	TRBV4-3	-	TGCGCCAGCAGCCAAGACAGGGTTTCTGGCTACACCTTC	CASSQDRVSGYTF
-	TRBJ1-2	TRBV9	TRBD1	TGTGCCAGCAGCGTACAAGGGCCAGGGGGAGGCTACACCTTC	CASSVQGPGGGYTF
-	TRBJ1-2	TRBV6-5	-	TGTGCCAGCAGTAGGGAGCCAGGGGCCTATGGCTACACCTTC	CASSREPGAYGYTF
-	TRBJ2-6	TRBV5-1	-	TGCGCCAGCAGCTTGAGTACGTCGGGGTCGGGGGCCAACGTCCTGACTTTC	CASSLSTSGSGANVLTF
-	TRBJ2-2	TRBV19	-	TGTGCCAGTAGTATAGGGGCAGGCCGCGCGAACACCGGGGAGCTGTTTTTT	CASSIGAGRANTGELFF